One TCR beta chain is described in this entry. Its antigen is as yet unknown. Vbeta (60) and Jbeta (13) primers were used in the PCR. This table comes from immunoSEQ multiplex PCR, and its TCRdb copy is limited to in-frame clones, with some not included. This table holds more than 85,000 clones, about 60% found once. The data were taken from a study of cytomegalovirus exposure and HLA in healthy donors. Study conclusions and caveats: Analyzed later, most CMV-associated TCR beta chains appeared HLA-restricted. Three CMV-associated chains proved CMV antigen-specific in vitro.

In germline, CDR1 is SGHRS, CDR2 YFSETQ. The CDR3 runs 14 residues. Trimming took 2 bases from V and 0 from J, leaving 8 bases between them. The chain uses TRBV5-1 and TRBJ1-1; D remains unclear. The TCR sequence derives from a woman aged 25 to 39 in good health and CMV-seronegative. Sequenced: PBMCs. CDR3: CASSLQIVNTEAFF. Here the CDR3 DNA reads TGCGCCAGCAGCTTACAGATAGTGAACACTGAAGCTTTCTTT.